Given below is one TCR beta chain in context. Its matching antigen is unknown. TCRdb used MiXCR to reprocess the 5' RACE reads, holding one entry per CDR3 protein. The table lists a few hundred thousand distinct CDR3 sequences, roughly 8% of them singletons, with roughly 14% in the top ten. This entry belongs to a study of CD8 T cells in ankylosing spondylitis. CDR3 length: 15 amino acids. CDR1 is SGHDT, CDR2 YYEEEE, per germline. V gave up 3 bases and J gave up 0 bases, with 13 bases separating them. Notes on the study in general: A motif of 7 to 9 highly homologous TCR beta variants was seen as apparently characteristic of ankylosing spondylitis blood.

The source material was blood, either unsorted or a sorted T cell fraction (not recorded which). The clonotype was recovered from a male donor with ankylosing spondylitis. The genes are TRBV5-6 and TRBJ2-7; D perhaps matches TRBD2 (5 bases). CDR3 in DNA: TGTGCCAGCAGCTCACGGGATCCTTACTCCTACGAGCAGTACTTC. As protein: CASSSRDPYSYEQYF.